This passage covers 29 T cell receptor beta chains from one sample sequenced in a study of T cell clonality in common variable immunodeficiency. Libraries were prepared by immunoSEQ multiplex PCR; TCRdb keeps only in-frame clonotypes and omits some of them. Recorded here are about 26,000 clones, none singletons. Antigens for these TCRs are unknown. General study results and limits: In common variable immunodeficiency, TCR beta chains reportedly carried fewer deletions and N-nucleotide insertions.

The specimen sequenced was peripheral blood mononuclear cells. The receptors originated from a human donor with common variable immunodeficiency.

This clone was counted ten times or more. Read data end 3 residues before the CDR3 end; the end is taken from the germline J gene. This rearrangement joins TRBV7-9 to TRBJ1-1; tentatively, D is TRBD1 (5 bases). V dropped 1 base and J dropped 5 bases, with 14 bases sitting between them. The CDR3 runs 15 residues. From germline, CDR1 is SEHNR and CDR2 FQNEAQ (reference sequence). The CDR3 is CASSLDTGGWTEAFF. The part of the CDR3 DNA that was read is TGTGCCAGCAGCTTAGATACCGGGGGATGGACTGAA.

This clone was picked up a small number of times. The read stops 3 residues short of the end of the CDR3; the missing end is completed from the germline J gene. The genes are TRBV5-1 and TRBJ1-2, with TRBD1 as a possible D gene (5 bases). The ends were cut back, 4 bases at V and 7 bases at J, with 17 bases in the middle. Germline V CDR1 and CDR2: SGHRS, YFSETQ. This CDR3 comprises 14 residues. CDR3 sequence: CASSMAAGEGGYTF. CDR3 DNA, as far as it was read: TGCGCCAGCAGCATGGCTGCGGGGGAGGGTGGC.

Note on this clone: The CDR3 end lies 3 residues beyond the end of the read and is filled in from the germline J gene. The rearrangement uses TRBV5-1 and TRBJ2-1; possibly TRBD2 for D (6 bases). Trimming pared 1 base from V and 9 bases from J, leaving 11 bases between. Germline loops: CDR1 SGHRS, CDR2 YFSETQ. The CDR3 spans 13 residues. This CDR3 is CASSLSLAREQFF. The sequenced CDR3 bases are TGCGCCAGCAGCTTGAGCCTAGCGCGTGAG.

This clone showed up many times. The CDR3 goes on 3 residues after the read ends, and that part is filled in from the germline J gene. The chain recombines TRBV20-1 with TRBJ1-1; D is undetermined. V was trimmed by 3 bases and J by 4 bases, leaving 15 bases between them. The CDR3 has 14 residues. CDR1 and CDR2 (germline): DFQATT, SNEGSKA (reference sequence). The covered CDR3 bases are TGCAGTGCTAGTCAAGTCGGTTTCGGCACTGAA. Protein: CSASQVGFGTE. The complete CDR3 protein is CSASQVGFGTEAFF.

At least ten counts were recorded for this clone. The CDR3 sequence: CASILSANYGYTF. Incomplete CDR3 DNA: TGTGCCAGCATTCTATCGGCTAACTATGGC. The rearrangement joins TRBV2 to TRBJ1-2; no definite D call. The read finishes 3 residues shy of the CDR3 end, and the germline J gene is used to complete it. Germline V gene data show CDR1 as SNHLY and CDR2 as FYNNEI. The CDR3 length is 13 residues. The V end lost 7 bases, the J end lost 0 bases, and 9 bases lay between the germline ends.

This clone was picked up a small number of times. The read falls 3 residues short of the CDR3 end, and the missing part is taken from the germline J gene. V usage is TRBV19 and J usage is TRBJ1-1; D remains ambiguous. The CDR3 spans 14 residues. CDR1 and CDR2 (germline): LNHDA, SQIVND (reference sequence). Trimming shortened V by 5 bases and J by 5 bases, and 15 bases separated the two germline ends. CDR3 in amino acids: CASSLAFRGTEAFF. The CDR3 DNA, read in part, is TGTGCCAGTAGTTTGGCGTTTCGGGGAACTGAA.

This clone was counted many times. The read falls 3 residues short of the CDR3 end, and the missing part is taken from the germline J gene. The V gene is TRBV7-9, the J gene TRBJ1-1; no reliable D call. Trimming took 9 bases from V and 5 from J, leaving 19 bases between them. The CDR3 has 14 residues. Germline CDR1 SEHNR, CDR2 FQNEAQ (reference sequence). This CDR3 is CARIPVGFGTEAFF. Incomplete CDR3 DNA: TGTGCCAGAATTCCAGTAGGGTTTGGGACTGAA.

In its sample, this clone was seen a few times. Here the CDR3 reads CASSGEVNQPQHF. The sequenced CDR3 bases are TGTGCCAGCTCCGGGGAGGTCAATCAGCCC. The gene calls are TRBV18 and TRBJ1-5; D is unresolved. From the germline J gene comes the end of the CDR3, since the read stops 3 residues before it. Deletions cut 6 bases from V and 3 bases from J, with 9 bases between. CDR3 length: 13 residues. Germline V gene lookup returns CDR1 KGHSH and CDR2 LQKENI.

This clone has a handful of counts. The CDR3 goes on 3 residues after the read ends, and that part is filled in from the germline J gene. The chain carries TRBV7-2 and TRBJ2-3; 7 positions agree with TRBD1. The J segment lost 1 base and the V segment lost 0 bases, leaving 1 base of the junction unmatched. This CDR3 is built from 15 residues. Germline CDR1 and CDR2: SGHTA and FQGNSA. CDR3 residues: CASSLAGQGTDTQYF. CDR3 DNA (partial): TGTGCCAGCAGCTTAGCAGGACAGGGCACAGATACG.

This clone was seen at least ten times. The sequence runs out 3 residues before the end of the CDR3; the remainder is reconstructed from the germline J gene. The chain is built from TRBV5-4 and TRBJ2-3, with a tentative D call TRBD2 (5 bases). The germline CDR1 and CDR2 sequences are SGHNT and YYREEE (reference sequence). This CDR3 has 13 amino acids. V shed 8 bases and J shed 5 bases, with 15 bases lying between them. The CDR3 loop reads CASSLARGDTQYF. The part of the CDR3 DNA that was read is TGTGCCAGTTCCCTCGCCCGGGGAGATACG.

In this sample, this clone turned up many times. Distinct nucleotide sequences in the sample also encode this CDR3. The CDR3 sequence is CASSLRGQGQPQHF. CDR3 bases read: TGTGCCAGCAGCTTAAGGGGTCAGGGTCAGCCC. This sequence joins TRBV7-2 and TRBJ1-5; D is perhaps TRBD1 (5 bases). The read ends 3 residues before the CDR3 terminus; that terminus is restored from the germline J gene. Trimming shortened V by 2 bases and J by 6 bases, and 11 bases separated the two germline ends. The V gene's germline CDR1 is SGHTA and CDR2 FQGNSA. This CDR3 is built from 14 residues.

Details on this clone: The missing CDR3 end, 3 residues past where the read stops, is filled in from the germline J gene. The J gene is TRBJ2-2, the V gene TRBV2; D remains unclear. V lost 7 bases to trimming and J lost 4 bases, with 13 bases between them. CDR3 size: 14 residues. Germline values: CDR1 SNHLY, CDR2 FYNNEI. CDR3 region: CASIPDFSTGELFF. Partial CDR3 DNA: TGTGCCAGCATCCCTGACTTCAGCACCGGGGAG.

This clone was seen more than once but under ten times. At one boundary the junction diverges from the germline segment, which might be a read error. The read is 3 residues too short to cover the CDR3 end, so that end is filled in from the germline J gene. This same CDR3 is encoded by further DNA sequences in the sample. This chain uses TRBV18 with TRBJ2-7, with D unclear. This CDR3 is 13 amino acids long. Looked up from germline, CDR1 is KGHSH and CDR2 is LQKENI. The CDR3 spells CVSKPNAAYEQYF. Incomplete CDR3 DNA: TGTGTCAGCAAACCAAATGCGGCATACGAG.

There are many counts of this clone. The read gets to within 3 residues of the CDR3 end, and the germline J gene fills in the rest. This chain uses TRBV7-8 with TRBJ1-5; 8 nucleotides agree with TRBD1. Per germline, CDR1 SGHVS and CDR2 FQNEAQ. Losses at the gene ends were 5 bases for V and 2 bases for J; bases not matched to a gene: 5. CDR3 size: 15 residues. The CDR3 here is CASSAGQGGNQPQHF. The covered CDR3 bases are TGTGCCAGCAGCGCCGGACAGGGCGGCAATCAGCCC.

This clone was observed a handful of times. The CDR3 extends 3 residues past the end of the read, so its final part is completed from the germline J gene. This sequence joins TRBV5-1 and TRBJ2-2, with TRBD2 matching over 8 bases. V lost 6 bases, J lost 1 base, and 5 bases stayed unmatched. The CDR3 contains 15 residues. Germline V gives CDR1 SGHRS, CDR2 YFSETQ. The CDR3 bases that were read are TGCGCCAGCACGGGGAGCGGGGGGAACACCGGGGAG. Translated: CASTGSGGNTGE. The complete CDR3 reads CASTGSGGNTGELFF.

This clone has a count of ten or more. The CDR3 DNA, read in part, is TGTGCCAGCAGCAGAAGGACAGGGCAGGGCTACGAG. It is translated as CASSRRTGQGYE. The complete CDR3 protein is CASSRRTGQGYEQYF. This chain connects TRBV7-2 to TRBJ2-7, with 8 bases that match TRBD1. The observed sequence ends 3 residues before the CDR3 terminus, with the missing tail filled in from the germline J gene. The CDR3 length is 15 residues. The V and J ends lost 5 bases and 3 bases, in that order; junction bases with no gene match: 9. Germline CDR1 is SGHTA and CDR2 is FQGNSA.

This clone was seen ten or more times. The read is 3 residues too short to cover the CDR3 end, so that end is filled in from the germline J gene. V is TRBV7-2 and J is TRBJ2-3, with 9 bases matching TRBD2. Looked up from germline, CDR1 is SGHTA and CDR2 is FQGNSA. The CDR3 loop spans 16 amino acids. J gave up 4 bases and V 0 bases, and 5 bases lay outside the gene matches. Here the CDR3 reads CASSLAGGGVADTQYF. Partial CDR3 DNA: TGTGCCAGCAGCTTAGCCGGCGGGGGGGTAGCAGATACG.

This clone was recorded at least ten times. CDR3: CASSLWVRSGRSSYEQYF. The covered CDR3 bases are TGTGCCAGCAGCTTATGGGTTCGCAGCGGGAGAAGCTCCTACGAG. The chain links TRBV7-3 to TRBJ2-7, with TRBD2 identical over 8 bases. Sequencing ends 3 residues short of the CDR3 end; the germline J gene provides the rest. The germline V gene encodes CDR1 SGHTA and CDR2 FQGTGA. V lost 2 bases to trimming and J lost 0 bases; unmatched junction nucleotides: 12. The length of the CDR3 is 18 residues.

Many counts were recorded for this clone. The CDR3 loop reads CASSLQGDEQYF. CDR3 DNA, as far as it was read: TGTGCCAGCTCTCTCCAGGGGGACGAG. This rearrangement joins TRBV18 to TRBJ2-7, with TRBD1 identical over 7 bases. The read is 3 residues too short to cover the CDR3 end, so that end is filled in from the germline J gene. V lost 6 bases, J lost 5 bases, and 4 bases stayed unmatched. The CDR3 runs to 12 residues. Germline CDR1 and CDR2: KGHSH and LQKENI.

In this sample, this clone turned up many times. The read falls 3 residues short of the CDR3 end, and the missing part is taken from the germline J gene. The V call is TRBV7-8, the J call TRBJ1-1; 8 nucleotides align to TRBD1. V gave up 5 bases and J gave up 6 bases; unmatched junction bases: 8. Germline lookup yields CDR1 SGHVS and CDR2 FQNEAQ. This CDR3 is built from 14 residues. The DNA read from the CDR3 is TGTGCCAGCAGCCGTGACAGGGGACGGTCTGAA. The encoded protein is CASSRDRGRSE. In full, the CDR3 reads CASSRDRGRSEAFF.

Points on this clone: The read ends 3 residues shy of where the CDR3 ends; the end is completed using the germline J gene. The chain has TRBV5-8 and TRBJ2-7; maybe TRBD2 (6 bases). The CDR3 consists of 13 residues. Per germline, CDR1 SGHTS and CDR2 YDEGEE. V was pared by 4 bases and J by 6 bases, with 14 bases between. CDR3 bases read: TGTGCCAGCAGCCTGGGACTTTTGATCGAG. Amino acid sequence: CASSLGLLIE. The complete CDR3 protein is CASSLGLLIEQYF.

This clone was picked up many times. The read terminates 3 residues ahead of where the CDR3 ends, so the germline J gene completes it. The chain links TRBV20-1 to TRBJ2-7; 12 positions match TRBD2. Germline V gives CDR1 DFQATT, CDR2 SNEGSKA (reference sequence). The CDR3 runs 15 residues. The junction had 7 bases not matched to a gene; V was cut back by 4 bases and J by 3 bases. CDR3 residues: CSANPGLAGFYEQYF. CDR3 DNA (partial): TGCAGTGCTAACCCCGGACTAGCGGGGTTCTACGAG.

With regard to this clone: The missing CDR3 end, 3 residues past where the read stops, is filled in from the germline J gene. V and J are TRBV2 and TRBJ1-6; 9 bases are a match to TRBD1. The V and J ends lost 6 bases and 7 bases, in that order; junction bases with no gene match: 7. The V gene's germline CDR1 is SNHLY and CDR2 FYNNEI. The length of the CDR3 is 15 residues. The covered CDR3 bases are TGTGCCAGCAGGGAAAGACAGGGGGTCAATTCACCC. As protein: CASRERQGVNSP. The whole CDR3 reads CASRERQGVNSPLHF.

Turning to this clone: The read ends 3 residues shy of where the CDR3 ends; the end is completed using the germline J gene. This sequence joins TRBV7-8 and TRBJ1-5; 7 bases align to TRBD1. The germline V gene encodes CDR1 SGHVS and CDR2 FQNEAQ. V was clipped by 1 base and J by 6 bases; unmatched bases: 6. The CDR3 length is 15 residues. This CDR3 is CASSLEQGLGQPQHF. CDR3 bases read: TGTGCCAGCAGCTTAGAACAGGGGCTGGGTCAGCCC. Drawing the rest from reference TRBV7-8 and TRBJ1-5, the complete variable domain is GAGVSQSPRYKVAKRGQDVALRCDPISGHVSLFWYQQALGQGPEFLTYFQNEAQLDKSGLPSDRFFAERPEGSVSTLKIQRTQQEDSAVYLCASSLEQGLGQPQHFGDGTRLSIL.

This clone was detected a few times. The observed sequence ends 3 residues before the CDR3 terminus, with the missing tail filled in from the germline J gene. The chain is built from TRBV7-2 and TRBJ2-7; D uncertain. Germline-derived CDR1 and CDR2 are SGHTA and FQGNSA. This CDR3 is 14 amino acids long. The V and J ends lost 1 base and 6 bases respectively, with 13 bases between them. The CDR3 sequence is CASSLVQRAGEQYF. The CDR3 bases that were read are TGTGCCAGCAGCTTAGTTCAGCGAGCTGGCGAG.

This clone has just a few counts. The CDR3 end falls 3 residues outside the read, so it is completed with the germline J gene. This chain links TRBV7-8 with TRBJ2-5; 7 nucleotides match TRBD1. Germline values: CDR1 SGHVS, CDR2 FQNEAQ. With V trimmed by 5 bases and J by 5 bases, 11 bases remained unmatched. The CDR3 is 15 residues long. This CDR3 reads CASSKRGQPTETQYF. The part of the CDR3 DNA that was read is TGTGCCAGCAGCAAACGGGGACAGCCGACGGAGACC.

Many counts were recorded for this clone. The read finishes 3 residues shy of the CDR3 end, and the germline J gene is used to complete it. This same CDR3 is encoded by further DNA sequences in the sample. The chain joins TRBV28 to TRBJ2-5, with 13 bases lining up with TRBD2. CDR3 length equals 15 residues. Germline V gene data show CDR1 as MDHEN and CDR2 as SYDVKM. The V segment lost 6 bases and the J segment 2 bases; nucleotides outside the gene matches: 3. The covered CDR3 bases are TGTGCCAGCAGCGGGACTAGCGGGATTCAAGAGACC. It translates to CASSGTSGIQET. The complete CDR3 reads CASSGTSGIQETQYF.

Comment on this clone: The CDR3 end is not reached by the read, which stops 3 residues before it; the germline J gene fills it in. The chain has TRBV7-9 and TRBJ1-6; 7 bases line up with TRBD1. Looked up from germline, CDR1 is SEHNR and CDR2 is FQNEAQ (reference sequence). The CDR3 runs to 13 residues. CDR3 in amino acids: CASSPRQGPPLHF. The CDR3 bases that were read are TGTGCCAGCAGCCCCCGACAGGGTCCGCCC.

The sample holds a few counts of this clone. Read coverage stops 3 residues before the CDR3 terminus; the germline J gene supplies the remainder. The chain recombines TRBV5-1 with TRBJ1-1; 8 nucleotides match TRBD1. Germline V CDR1 and CDR2: SGHRS, YFSETQ. The CDR3 runs to 14 residues. V lost 3 bases to trimming and J lost 4 bases; unmatched junction nucleotides: 5. CDR3 DNA, as far as it was read: TGCGCCAGCAGCTCAAACCAGGGGGCCACTGAA. It translates to CASSSNQGATE. The complete CDR3 sequence is CASSSNQGATEAFF. Looking up the rest from reference TRBV5-1 and TRBJ1-1 gives the full variable domain: KAGVTQTPRYLIKTRGQQVTLSCSPISGHRSVSWYQQTPGQGLQFLFEYFSETQRNKGNFPGRFSGRQFSNSRSEMNVSTLELGDSALYLCASSSNQGATEAFFGQGTRLTVV.